What follows are 25 T cell receptor beta chains derived from one specimen sequenced in a study of blood T cell repertoires in COVID-19 (dated by TCRdb to 2018 to 2021). The method was the immunoSEQ multiplex PCR assay. TCRdb limited this immuneACCESS table to in-frame rearrangements with V and J called. A share of clones is missing; checked studies link under half to unresolved V genes, and the rest is unexplained. This sample lists 50,000 to 55,000 clones; roughly 86% were detected once. The ten largest clones capture around 23% of the sample. Sequenced material: peripheral blood. Receptors were obtained from a woman older than 75 with acute or convalescent COVID-19.

This clone appeared a few times. The CDR3 DNA follows: TGTGCCAGCAGTTGGAGGCAGGGGTACACGAACACTGAAGCTTTCTTT. Its translation: CASSWRQGYTNTEAFF. This chain connects TRBV28 to TRBJ1-1; a weak D match, TRBD1 (6 bases). Germline V gene data show CDR1 as MDHEN and CDR2 as SYDVKM. This CDR3 is built from 16 residues. V lost 4 bases and J 1 base, leaving 16 bases between the germline ends.

This chain joins TRBV19 and TRBJ1-2, with D perhaps TRBD1 (5 bases). Per germline, CDR1 LNHDA and CDR2 SQIVND (reference sequence). This CDR3 region has 12 residues. Trimming shortened V by 4 bases and J by 10 bases, and 13 bases separated the two germline ends. CDR3 sequence reads: CASSRGGGDYTF. In DNA form, the CDR3 reads TGTGCCAGTAGTAGGGGGGGTGGCGACTACACCTTC.

The chain joins TRBV5-1 to TRBJ1-1, with 8 bases that match TRBD1. J was trimmed by 1 base and V by 3 bases; bases with no gene match: 11. This CDR3 contains 17 residues. Germline V gene lookup returns CDR1 SGHRS and CDR2 YFSETQ. In DNA form, the CDR3 reads TGCGCCAGCAGCTACCGACAGGGGCAACTCCCGAACACTGAAGCTTTCTTT. Protein: CASSYRQGQLPNTEAFF.

V is TRBV7-2 and J is TRBJ1-5; D is possibly TRBD1 (5 bases). The V end lost 3 bases, the J end lost 4 bases, and 7 bases lay between the germline ends. This CDR3 contains 13 residues. Germline-derived CDR1 and CDR2 are SGHTA and FQGNSA. The CDR3 protein is CASSLGTNQPQHF. CDR3 bases: TGTGCCAGCAGCTTGGGGACTAATCAGCCCCAGCATTTT.

CDR3: CASSRQLNYGYTF. The CDR3 DNA follows: TGTGCCAGCAGTCGACAGTTAAACTATGGCTACACCTTC. This chain links TRBV28 with TRBJ1-2, with D possibly being TRBD1 (5 bases). This CDR3 contains 13 residues. CDR1 and CDR2 from the germline V gene are MDHEN and SYDVKM. The V and J ends lost 5 bases and 2 bases respectively, with 9 bases between them.

This chain joins TRBV20-1 and TRBJ2-1, with TRBD2 identical over 11 bases. The V and J ends lost 3 bases and 9 bases, in that order; junction bases with no gene match: 16. The CDR3 is made up of 17 amino acids. From germline, CDR1 is DFQATT and CDR2 SNEGSKA (reference sequence). The CDR3 protein is CSASRLAGSKDRSEQFF. The CDR3 DNA follows: TGCAGTGCTAGTAGACTAGCGGGATCAAAGGATCGCAGTGAGCAGTTCTTC.

DNA of the CDR3: TGTGCCAGCAGCACTGGACAGGGAGCCCAAGAGACCCAGTACTTC. This codes for CASSTGQGAQETQYF. V is TRBV5-4 and J is TRBJ2-5; the match to TRBD1 covers 8 bases. CDR1 and CDR2 (germline): SGHNT, YYREEE (reference sequence). The CDR3 runs 15 residues. The trim removed 4 bases at V and 1 base at J, leaving 6 bases unmatched.

This sequence joins TRBV7-9 and TRBJ2-3, with D maybe TRBD2 (5 bases). Trimming stripped 2 bases from V and 0 bases from J, with 9 bases between. Germline V gives CDR1 SEHNR, CDR2 FQNEAQ (reference sequence). The CDR3 runs 15 residues. The CDR3 DNA sequence: TGTGCCAGCAGCTTAAGGACTCCTAGCACAGATACGCAGTATTTT. The encoded protein is CASSLRTPSTDTQYF.

This chain links TRBV20-1 with TRBJ2-1, with D unresolved. Germline V gene lookup returns CDR1 DFQATT and CDR2 SNEGSKA (reference sequence). The CDR3 is 11 residues long. Trimming cost V 6 bases and J 4 bases, with 7 bases left between them. DNA of the CDR3: TGCAGTGCAAACTGGTACAATGAGCAGTTCTTC. It codes for CSANWYNEQFF.

The J gene is TRBJ1-4, the V gene TRBV7-9; 7 bases are shared with TRBD1. The CDR3 totals 15 residues. Germline trimming cut 1 base from V and 8 bases from J; bases unmatched to any gene: 7. Germline values: CDR1 SEHNR, CDR2 FQNEAQ (reference sequence). The chain's CDR3 is CASSLGDSRGEKLFF. In DNA form, the CDR3 reads TGTGCCAGCAGCTTAGGGGACAGCCGTGGGGAAAAACTGTTTTTT.

This rearrangement joins TRBV11-3 to TRBJ2-1; D is undetermined. The CDR3 spans 14 residues. CDR1 and CDR2 (germline): SGHNT, YENEEA. The V gene lost 0 bases and the J gene lost 7 bases, with 10 bases spanning the gap. CDR3 protein: CASSLDRPENEQFF. The CDR3 nucleotides read TGTGCCAGCAGCTTAGATCGTCCCGAGAATGAGCAGTTCTTC.

This clone was recorded once. The rearrangement links TRBV19 to TRBJ2-7; maybe TRBD2 (5 bases). Trimming removed 2 bases from V and 1 base from J, with 15 bases in between. The germline V gene encodes CDR1 LNHDA and CDR2 SQIVND (reference sequence). This CDR3 has 16 amino acids. The CDR3 DNA reads TGTGCCAGTAGTATATCGGGGTCGGGTACATCCTACGAGCAGTACTTC. Protein sequence: CASSISGSGTSYEQYF.

The V gene is TRBV15, the J gene TRBJ1-1, with a tentative D call TRBD1 (5 bases). The V end was cut by 1 base, the J end by 2 bases, with 11 bases between. Germline CDR1 reads LNHNV; CDR2 reads YYDKDF (reference sequence). The CDR3 is made up of 15 amino acids. The CDR3 DNA reads TGTGCCACCAGCAGAGGCGGAGGGGCCAACACTGAAGCTTTCTTT. It encodes CATSRGGGANTEAFF.

The chain has TRBV18 and TRBJ2-3, with 12 bases lining up with TRBD2. Trimming took 4 bases from V and 2 from J; bases not matched to a gene: 4. The CDR3 spans 16 residues. Germline V lookup: CDR1 KGHSH, CDR2 LQKENI. The DNA of the CDR3 is TGTGCCAGCTCACGAGGACTAGCGGGGACCACAGATACGCAGTATTTT. It codes for CASSRGLAGTTDTQYF.

The chain couples TRBV9 to TRBJ1-5; the D is unclear. V lost 0 bases and J 0 bases, leaving 7 bases between the germline ends. Germline CDR1 SGDLS, CDR2 YYNGEE. CDR3 size: 15 residues. The CDR3 sequence is CASSVGEGSNQPQHF. In DNA form, the CDR3 reads TGTGCCAGCAGCGTAGGAGAGGGTAGCAATCAGCCCCAGCATTTT. Looking up the rest from reference TRBV9 and TRBJ1-5 gives the full variable domain: DSGVTQTPKHLITATGQRVTLRCSPRSGDLSVYWYQQSLDQGLQFLIQYYNGEERAKGNILERFSAQQFPDLHSELNLSSLELGDSALYFCASSVGEGSNQPQHFGDGTRLSIL.

The chain carries TRBV6-5 and TRBJ2-5; D not resolved. Germline V CDR1 and CDR2: MNHEY, SVGAGI. Between the trimmed V and J ends, which lost 7 bases and 4 bases, there was a span of 19 bases. The CDR3 totals 15 residues. For the CDR3, the DNA is TGTGCCAGCACACAGCTTGAGTTGGGTCGAGAGACCCAGTACTTC. The encoded protein is CASTQLELGRETQYF.

This clone is a singleton in its sample. This chain joins TRBV3-1 (or the pseudogene TRBV3-2) and TRBJ1-4, with TRBD1 matching over 10 bases. J lost 7 bases, V lost 4 bases, and 3 bases had no gene match. Germline lookup yields CDR1 LGHDT and CDR2 YNNKEL (reference sequence). The CDR3 is 14 amino acids. Here the CDR3 reads CASSPGTGVEKLFF. CDR3 sequence (DNA): TGTGCCAGCAGCCCCGGGACAGGGGTTGAAAAACTGTTTTTT.

The chain carries TRBV19 and TRBJ2-1; possible D gene TRBD2, 6 bases. Germline V CDR1 and CDR2: LNHDA, SQIVND (reference sequence). There are 15 residues in the CDR3. V dropped 9 bases and J dropped 4 bases, with 19 bases sitting between them. The CDR3 is CASTRDSANYNEQFF. The CDR3 nucleotides read TGTGCCAGCACCCGGGACTCCGCTAATTACAATGAGCAGTTCTTC.

The chain's CDR3 is CASTRGANSPLHF. The CDR3 coding sequence is TGTGCCAGCACTCGGGGGGCTAATTCACCCCTCCACTTT. The chain has TRBV12-3 or TRBV12-4 and TRBJ1-6; TRBD1 is a possible D gene (6 bases). Trimming shortened V by 7 bases and J by 6 bases, and 10 bases separated the two germline ends. The CDR3 covers 13 residues.

V gene TRBV6-5 combines with J gene TRBJ2-7; D is possibly TRBD1 (6 bases). Trimming removed 7 bases from V and 7 bases from J, with 17 bases in between. CDR1 and CDR2 (germline): MNHEY, SVGAGI. The length of the CDR3 is 13 residues. The CDR3 protein is CASKGPGAGEQYF. CDR3 bases: TGTGCCAGCAAAGGCCCAGGGGCAGGGGAGCAGTACTTC.

The rearrangement uses TRBV3-1 (or the pseudogene TRBV3-2) and TRBJ2-5, with TRBD1 identical over 7 bases. This CDR3 is 16 amino acids long. The V and J ends lost 4 bases and 3 bases, in that order; junction bases with no gene match: 11. Germline CDR1 and CDR2: LGHDT and YNNKEL (reference sequence). In DNA form, the CDR3 reads TGTGCCAGCAGCCTGCGTCCGGGACAGAGGAAAGAGACCCAGTACTTC. Translating gives CASSLRPGQRKETQYF.

The chain recombines TRBV28 with TRBJ1-1, with 7 nucleotides matching TRBD1. The CDR3 spans 13 residues. Germline CDR1 reads MDHEN; CDR2 reads SYDVKM. The J segment lost 12 bases and the V segment lost 6 bases, leaving 13 bases of the junction unmatched. CDR3 amino acids: CASSRDSRRGTFF. The CDR3 DNA reads as TGTGCCAGCAGCCGGGACAGTCGGCGTGGGACTTTCTTT. The variable domain in full, completed from reference TRBV28 and TRBJ1-1, reads DVKVTQSSRYLVKRTGEKVFLECVQDMDHENMFWYRQDPGLGLRLIYFSYDVKMKEKGDIPEGYSVSREKKERFSLILESASTNQTSMYLCASSRDSRRGTFFGQGTRLTVV.

The sample holds many counts of this clone. The V call is TRBV4-1, the J call TRBJ1-1; D uncertain. Germline loops: CDR1 MGHRA, CDR2 YSYEKL. The ends were cut back, 5 bases at V and 3 bases at J, with 19 bases in the middle. The CDR3 spans 16 residues. The CDR3 region has the DNA TGCGCCAGCAGCACCCCGAGGAGCCCTGAGGACACTGAAGCTTTCTTT. It encodes CASSTPRSPEDTEAFF.

The chain employs TRBV6-4 and TRBJ1-1; D is undetermined. The CDR3 is 13 residues long. Trimming pared 6 bases from V and 0 bases from J, leaving 8 bases between. Germline V gene data show CDR1 as MRHNA and CDR2 as SNTAGT. The CDR3, as DNA: TGTGCCAGCAGCCCTACGATGAACACTGAAGCTTTCTTT. Amino acids: CASSPTMNTEAFF.

The V gene is TRBV27, the J gene TRBJ1-6, with a tentative D call TRBD1 (5 bases). The CDR3 covers 15 residues. Trimming shortened V by 2 bases and J by 4 bases, and 9 bases separated the two germline ends. Germline V CDR1 and CDR2: MNHEY, SMNVEV (reference sequence). The CDR3 coding sequence is TGTGCCAGCAGTTTAAAACAGGTTTATAATTCACCCCTCCACTTT. Translation gives CASSLKQVYNSPLHF.